This T cell receptor (beta chain) was identified in a study of T cell changes during pregnancy in multiple sclerosis. The CDR3 is made up of 13 amino acids. Trimming stripped 0 bases from V and 7 bases from J, with 7 bases between. In germline, CDR1 is LGHNA, CDR2 YNFKEQ. Clones were read by immunoSEQ multiplex PCR, and TCRdb kept only the in-frame ones, dropping some. The table shows tens of thousands of clones, with roughly 94% occurring only once. This clone has only a few counts. The sequence derives from a female donor with multiple sclerosis, enrolled in a pregnancy study. Sequencing used peripheral blood, obtained before pregnancy. This rearrangement joins TRBV4-2 to TRBJ1-5; D call uncertain. The CDR3, as DNA: TGTGCCAGCAGCCAAGATCCGGGACAGCCCCAGCATTTT. It specifies CASSQDPGQPQHF.